This TCR beta chain stems from a study of T cell responses to AZD1222 COVID-19 vaccine. Study as a whole: The analysis combined second doses at about 4 or about 12 weeks.

The count of this clone is one. The antigen is unknown. Data came from immunoSEQ multiplex PCR; TCRdb stores just in-frame clones and leaves some out. Of 130,000 or so clones listed, around 94% are singletons. Study-level points and caveats: Donors were mostly white British, more females; clonal diversity possibly underestimated. Only after the peak T cell response were repertoires sampled. Spike regions recognized by vaccine-associated CD4 TCRs spanned the protein, led by 160-218 and 743-854.

The clonotype comes from an adult in good health. This sample comprised peripheral blood, obtained on day 0 of AZD1222 vaccination.

CDR3 in DNA: TGTGCCAGCAGCTCACCGGGGGCCAGGACCGGGGATGGCTACACCTTC. Its protein is CASSSPGARTGDGYTF. The J gene is TRBJ1-2, the V gene TRBV11-2; D is perhaps TRBD1 (6 bases). V shed 4 bases and J shed 6 bases, with 21 bases lying between them. CDR1 and CDR2 from the germline V gene are SGHAT and FQNNGV. The CDR3 has 16 amino acids.